This TCR beta chain derives from a study of shared clonotypes between healthy human individuals (dated by TCRdb to between 2020 and 2021). Broadly, across the study: A few men and two women, aged 18 to 49 years, made up the cohort. To increase sequencing depth and limit assay-specific biases, different laboratories used diverse techniques to prepare libraries and sequence TCR repertoires. Per donor, leukapheresis produced somewhere between about 0.94 and 8.9 billion PBMCs. For each donor, CD4 naive and CD4 memory were each given three plates, CD8 naive was given two plates, and CD8 memory was given one plate. Blood TCR repertoires of four to six healthy adults were deeply sequenced to estimate repertoire size and the extent of clonotype sharing between individuals.

Using the deep immunoSEQ assay, TCR CDR3 regions were amplified from genomic DNA by multiplex PCR. Genomic DNA extracted from each cell subset was distributed evenly over all wells of several immunoSEQ 96-well plates, and each plate served as one replicate. For sorted subsets, each replicate PCR was loaded with 200 ng genomic DNA, equivalent to about 33,000 T cell genomes. Purified libraries were quantified with a Qubit 3.0 fluorometer, sized on a Bioanalyzer 2100, and re-quantified with the KAPA Library Quantification kit. Every immunoSEQ 96-well plate was sequenced on a separate single-read 150-cycle Illumina NextSeq 550 flow cell. In the original analysis: Because only junctional sequences without quality scores were contained in the immunoSEQ output, filtering matching that applied to full-length reads could not be performed. To assign V/J genes and CDR3, sequences were annotated against IMGT germline references using PyIR, a Python wrapper for IgBLAST v1.9. Reads with weak V/J assignments (E-value above 1e-6), missing CDR3, stop codons, out-of-frame junctions, or ambiguous translated residues were removed. V3J clonotypes were defined as sequences sharing an identical inferred V gene, J gene, and CDR3 amino acid sequence. The percentage overlap between two repertoires was calculated by dividing the number of shared unique clonotypes by the size of the smaller repertoire. Three approaches were used to assess repertoire richness: RTK rarefaction, the Chao1 estimator, and Recon v2.1 estimates of unobserved clonotypes. Generation probabilities for all TCRbeta clonotypes obtained by the gDNA method from a handful of donors were computed using OLGA. The clones in this table, taken by TCRdb from immuneACCESS, are in-frame only. Not every clone is retained; where verified, under half of the shortfall comes from an unresolved V gene, and the cause of the rest is unknown. That table supplies the V and J calls and clone size; D and trimming were determined from the DNA. This sample lists some 1,900,000 clones; about 95% were detected once. The leading ten clones occupy 1.2% of the sample.

A word on this clone: Its cognate antigen has yet to be identified. No base qualities exist here, and no much larger clone lies one base off it.

The study at large found these results: When a few donors were compared, the shared fraction of clonotypes was around 5% for naive CD4, 3% to 4% for naive CD8, 2.3% for memory CD4, and approximately 0.4% for memory CD8. Rarefaction of sorted-subset datasets indicated incomplete sequencing despite the large sequencing depth. Sampling was restricted to blood, and TCR repertoires in tissues likely differ from the TCR repertoires found in blood. Pairwise subsampling led to the expectation that sequencing depth would affect the degree of clonotype sharing among donors. The genetic and exposure-history diversity represented was limited by the small number of donors. Larger estimated clonotype richness was generally found for naive subsets than for memory subsets. Clonotypes shared by all four sorted-subset donors showed higher generation probabilities than non-shared clonotypes.

CD8 naive samples were obtained by positive selection for CCR7 among CD45RO-negative cells, yielding a CD45RA+CCR7+ population from which TemRA cells were excluded. The donors were healthy, HIV-negative adults who had no recently reported acute infections or vaccinations. Every donor was a Caucasian adult living in Nashville, Tennessee, USA. Blood was collected by leukapheresis, and PBMCs were isolated by Ficoll-Histopaque density gradient centrifugation and then cryopreserved in liquid nitrogen vapor phase. Purity and quantity of every magnetically sorted T cell population were checked by analytical flow cytometry. Each sorted fraction had its genomic DNA isolated and then quantified by UV absorbance on a Nanodrop 2000c. There are 12 amino acids in the CDR3, from cysteine to phenylalanine inclusive. The entry retains the CDR3 DNA only, 36 bases that are in frame from base 1. V is clipped by 6 bases and J by 6 bases, and the sequence between their germline boundaries is 9 bases long. Via the germline V gene (reference sequence), CDR1 is LNHDA and CDR2 SQIVND.

The specimen sequenced was naive CD8+ T cells sorted from blood. Reading the label with the study, this specimen's cell subset or site is: CD45RA+CCR7+. This receptor was obtained from a man aged 18 to 29 in good health. The chain is assembled from TRBV19 and TRBJ2-1; the D gene identity is not certain. At the DNA level, the sequence is TGTGCCAGTAGCCCCAGCCGCAATGAGCAGTTCTTC. Its protein is CASSPSRNEQFF.